These T cell receptor beta chains were read from a single sample in a study of cytomegalovirus exposure and HLA in healthy donors. Generated by immunoSEQ multiplex PCR, the TCRdb table keeps only in-frame clones and is missing some. This sample has roughly 120,000 clones; around 77% occur once, and the top ten carry less than 6%. The sequenced sample was PBMCs. These receptors were taken from a woman under 40 in good health and CMV-seropositive. CDR3s include the opening cysteine and the closing phenylalanine or tryptophan. D genes are given only for firm matches.

TRBV4-1	NA	TRBJ2-1	CASSLSFRQVGSYNEQFF
TRBV5-1	TRBD2	TRBJ2-3	CASSSSGKVADTQYF
TRBV6-1	NA	TRBJ1-3	CASSEGPNSGNTIYF
TRBV19	TRBD1	TRBJ1-1	CASSMGGHRGMNTEAFF
TRBV7-9	TRBD1	TRBJ1-4	CASSQTRQGGGEKLFF
TRBV16	NA	TRBJ1-5	CASSQLLEDQPQHF
TRBV14	NA	TRBJ2-5	CASSHPGAPATQYF
TRBV9	NA	TRBJ1-5	CASSVGVNQPQHF
TRBV19	TRBD1	TRBJ1-5	CASSIPGQGSNQPQHF
TRBV27	TRBD2	TRBJ2-3	CASSPNSWVAGQSTDTQYF